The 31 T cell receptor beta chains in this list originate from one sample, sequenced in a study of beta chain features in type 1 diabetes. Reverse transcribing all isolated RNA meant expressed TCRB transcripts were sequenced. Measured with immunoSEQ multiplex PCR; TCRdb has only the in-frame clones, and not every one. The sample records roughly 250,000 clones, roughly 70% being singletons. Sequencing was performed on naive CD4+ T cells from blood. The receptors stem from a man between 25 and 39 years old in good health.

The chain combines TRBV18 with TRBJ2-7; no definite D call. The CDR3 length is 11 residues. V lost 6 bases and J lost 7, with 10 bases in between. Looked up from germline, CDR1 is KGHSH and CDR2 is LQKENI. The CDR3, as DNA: TGTGCCAGCTCCCCTCCTGGGGAGCAGTACTTC. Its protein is CASSPPGEQYF.

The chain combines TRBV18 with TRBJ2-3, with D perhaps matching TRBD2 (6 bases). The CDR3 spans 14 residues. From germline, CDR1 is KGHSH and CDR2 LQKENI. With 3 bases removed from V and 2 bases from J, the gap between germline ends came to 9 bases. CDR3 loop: CASSPRRDTDTQYF. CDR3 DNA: TGTGCCAGCTCACCGAGGCGGGACACAGATACGCAGTATTTT.

As DNA, the CDR3 is TGCGCCAGCAAAAAGATGTGGGCCTTCCAAGAGACCCAGTACTTC. This encodes CASKKMWAFQETQYF. The gene calls are TRBV5-1 and TRBJ2-5; no clear D gene. The CDR3 length is 15 residues. The germline V and J ends were trimmed by 6 bases and 1 base, with 16 bases remaining between them. Germline V gene data show CDR1 as SGHRS and CDR2 as YFSETQ.

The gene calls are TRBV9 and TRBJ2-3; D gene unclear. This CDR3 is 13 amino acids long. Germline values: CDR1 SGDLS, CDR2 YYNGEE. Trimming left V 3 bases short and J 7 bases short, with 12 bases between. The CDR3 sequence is CASSALGGNTQYF. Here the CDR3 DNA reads TGTGCCAGCAGCGCCCTAGGTGGAAATACGCAGTATTTT.

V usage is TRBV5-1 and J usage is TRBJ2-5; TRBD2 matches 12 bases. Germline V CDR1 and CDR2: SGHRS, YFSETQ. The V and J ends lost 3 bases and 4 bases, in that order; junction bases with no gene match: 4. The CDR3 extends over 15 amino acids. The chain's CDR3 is CASSSSTSGGETQYF. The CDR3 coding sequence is TGCGCCAGCAGCTCCTCGACTAGCGGGGGAGAGACCCAGTACTTC.

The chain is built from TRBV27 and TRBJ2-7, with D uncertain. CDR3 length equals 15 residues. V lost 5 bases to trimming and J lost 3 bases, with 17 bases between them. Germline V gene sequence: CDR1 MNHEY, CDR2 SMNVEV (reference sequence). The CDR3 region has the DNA TGTGCCAGCAGTGTCCGGGTCTCGCCGAACTACGAGCAGTACTTC. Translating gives CASSVRVSPNYEQYF.

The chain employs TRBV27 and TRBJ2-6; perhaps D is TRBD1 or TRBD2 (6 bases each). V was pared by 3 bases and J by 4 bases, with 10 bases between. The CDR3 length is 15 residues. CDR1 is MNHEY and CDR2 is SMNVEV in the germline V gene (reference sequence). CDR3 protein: CASSLEGGGANVLTF. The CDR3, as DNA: TGTGCCAGCAGTTTGGAGGGGGGCGGGGCCAACGTCCTGACTTTC.

The CDR3: CASSFSSGSYEQFF. As DNA, the CDR3 is TGTGCCAGCAGCTTCTCTAGCGGGAGTTATGAGCAGTTCTTC. The chain carries TRBV7-2 and TRBJ2-1; 10 nucleotides align to TRBD2. After removal of 3 bases from V and 8 bases from J, the junction contained 4 bases not matched to a gene. Germline lookup yields CDR1 SGHTA and CDR2 FQGNSA. The length of the CDR3 is 14 residues.

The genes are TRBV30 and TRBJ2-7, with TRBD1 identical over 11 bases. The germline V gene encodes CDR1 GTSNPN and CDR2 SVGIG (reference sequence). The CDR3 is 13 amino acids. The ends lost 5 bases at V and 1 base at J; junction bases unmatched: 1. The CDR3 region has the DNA TGTGCCTGGGGGACAGGGGGTTCCTACGAGCAGTACTTC. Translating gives CAWGTGGSYEQYF.

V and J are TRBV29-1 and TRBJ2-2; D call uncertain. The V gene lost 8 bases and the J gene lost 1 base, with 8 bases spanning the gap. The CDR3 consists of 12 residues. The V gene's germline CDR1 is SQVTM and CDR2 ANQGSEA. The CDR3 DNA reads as TGCAGCTATCAACAGAACACCGGGGAGCTGTTTTTT. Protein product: CSYQQNTGELFF.

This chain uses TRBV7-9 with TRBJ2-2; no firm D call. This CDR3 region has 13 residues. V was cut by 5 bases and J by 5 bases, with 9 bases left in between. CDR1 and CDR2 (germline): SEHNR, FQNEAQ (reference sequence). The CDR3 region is CASSLVLTGELFF. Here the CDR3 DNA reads TGTGCCAGCAGCCTCGTACTAACCGGGGAGCTGTTTTTT.

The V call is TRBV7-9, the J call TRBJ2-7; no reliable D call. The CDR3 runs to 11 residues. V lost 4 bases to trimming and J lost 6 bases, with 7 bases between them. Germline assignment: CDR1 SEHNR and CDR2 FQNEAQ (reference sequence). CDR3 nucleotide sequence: TGTGCCAGCAGCTCTATCCTCGAGCAGTACTTC. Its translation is CASSSILEQYF.

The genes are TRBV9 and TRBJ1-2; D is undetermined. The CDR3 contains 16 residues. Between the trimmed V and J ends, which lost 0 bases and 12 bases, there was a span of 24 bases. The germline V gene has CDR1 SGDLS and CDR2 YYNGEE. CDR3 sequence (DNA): TGTGCCAGCAGCGTAGAGCCAGGAGGCCTTGGCTACGCCGACACCTTC. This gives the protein CASSVEPGGLGYADTF.

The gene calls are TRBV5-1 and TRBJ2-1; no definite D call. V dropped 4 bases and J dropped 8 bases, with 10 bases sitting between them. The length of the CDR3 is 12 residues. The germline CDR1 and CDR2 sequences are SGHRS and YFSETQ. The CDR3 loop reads CASSPQMDEQFF. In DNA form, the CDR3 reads TGCGCCAGCAGCCCACAGATGGATGAGCAGTTCTTC.

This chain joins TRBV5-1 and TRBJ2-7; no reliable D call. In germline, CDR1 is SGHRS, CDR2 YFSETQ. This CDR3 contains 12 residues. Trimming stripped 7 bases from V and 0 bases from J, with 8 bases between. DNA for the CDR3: TGCGCCAGCGGCAGGATCTCCTACGAGCAGTACTTC. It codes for CASGRISYEQYF.

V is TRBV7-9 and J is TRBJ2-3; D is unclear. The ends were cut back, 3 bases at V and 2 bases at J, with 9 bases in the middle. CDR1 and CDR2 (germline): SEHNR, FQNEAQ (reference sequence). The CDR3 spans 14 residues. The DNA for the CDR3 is TGTGCCAGCAGCTTGCTGGGATACACAGATACGCAGTATTTT. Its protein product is CASSLLGYTDTQYF.

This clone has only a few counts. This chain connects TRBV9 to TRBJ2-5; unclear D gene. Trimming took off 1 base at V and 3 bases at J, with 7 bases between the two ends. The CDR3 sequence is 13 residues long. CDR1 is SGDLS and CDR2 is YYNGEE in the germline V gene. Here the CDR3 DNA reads TGTGCCAGCAGCGTAAGGCCCGAAGAGACCCAGTACTTC. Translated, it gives CASSVRPEETQYF.

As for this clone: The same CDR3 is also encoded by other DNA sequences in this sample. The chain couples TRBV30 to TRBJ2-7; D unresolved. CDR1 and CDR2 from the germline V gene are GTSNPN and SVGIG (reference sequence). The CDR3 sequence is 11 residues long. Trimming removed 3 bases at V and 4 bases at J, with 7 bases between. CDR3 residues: CAWSERYEQYF. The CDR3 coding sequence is TGTGCCTGGAGCGAGCGTTACGAGCAGTACTTC. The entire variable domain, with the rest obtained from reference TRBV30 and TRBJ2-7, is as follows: SQTIHQWPATLVQPVGSPLSLECTVEGTSNPNLYWYRQAAGRGLQLLFYSVGIGQISSEVPQNLSASRPQDRQFILSSKKLLLSDSGFYLCAWSERYEQYFGPGTRLTVT.

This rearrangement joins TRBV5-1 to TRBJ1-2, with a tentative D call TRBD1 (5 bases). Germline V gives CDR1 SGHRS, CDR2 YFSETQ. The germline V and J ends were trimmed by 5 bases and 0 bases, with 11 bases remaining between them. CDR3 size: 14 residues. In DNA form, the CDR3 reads TGCGCCAGCAGTCGGACACCCGCTAACTATGGCTACACCTTC. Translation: CASSRTPANYGYTF.

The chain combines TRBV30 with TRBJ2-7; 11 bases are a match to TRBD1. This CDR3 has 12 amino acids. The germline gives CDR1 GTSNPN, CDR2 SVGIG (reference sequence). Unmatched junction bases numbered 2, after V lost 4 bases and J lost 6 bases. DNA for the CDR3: TGTGCCTGGACCGGGACAGGGGGCGAGCAGTACTTC. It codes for CAWTGTGGEQYF.

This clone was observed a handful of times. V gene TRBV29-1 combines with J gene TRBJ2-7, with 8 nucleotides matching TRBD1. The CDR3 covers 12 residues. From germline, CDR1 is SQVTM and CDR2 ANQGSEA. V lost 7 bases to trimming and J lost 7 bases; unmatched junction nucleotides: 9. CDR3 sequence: CSGTGPLGEQYF. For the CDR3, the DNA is TGCAGCGGGACAGGGCCCCTTGGAGAGCAGTACTTC.

CDR3 in amino acids: CASSLAGVDTQYF. The CDR3 bases are TGTGCCAGCAGCCTAGCGGGAGTAGATACGCAGTATTTT. The gene calls are TRBV27 and TRBJ2-3; 10 bases line up with TRBD2. The CDR3 is made up of 13 amino acids. Germline V gives CDR1 MNHEY, CDR2 SMNVEV (reference sequence). V shed 6 bases and J 5 bases; nucleotides not matched to a gene: 2.

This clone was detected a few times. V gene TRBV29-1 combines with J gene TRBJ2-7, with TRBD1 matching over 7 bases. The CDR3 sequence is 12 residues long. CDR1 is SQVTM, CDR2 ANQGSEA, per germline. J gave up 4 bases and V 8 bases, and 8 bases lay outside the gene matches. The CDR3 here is CSFRGNLYEQYF. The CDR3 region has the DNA TGCAGCTTCAGGGGGAATTTGTACGAGCAGTACTTC.

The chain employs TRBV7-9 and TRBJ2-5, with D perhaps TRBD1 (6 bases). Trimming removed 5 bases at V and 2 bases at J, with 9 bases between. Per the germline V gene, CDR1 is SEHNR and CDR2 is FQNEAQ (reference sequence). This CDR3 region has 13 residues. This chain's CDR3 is CASSIGQQETQYF. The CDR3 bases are TGTGCCAGCAGCATAGGACAGCAAGAGACCCAGTACTTC.

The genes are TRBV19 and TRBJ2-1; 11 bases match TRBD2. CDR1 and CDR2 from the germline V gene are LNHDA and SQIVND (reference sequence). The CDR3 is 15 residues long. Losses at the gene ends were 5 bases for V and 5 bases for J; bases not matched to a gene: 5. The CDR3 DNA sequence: TGTGCCAGTAGTCCCCGGACTAGCGGGCACAATGAGCAGTTCTTC. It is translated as CASSPRTSGHNEQFF. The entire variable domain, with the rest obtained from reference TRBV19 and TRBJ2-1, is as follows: DGGITQSPKYLFRKEGQNVTLSCEQNLNHDAMYWYRQDPGQGLRLIYYSQIVNDFQKGDIAEGYSVSREKKESFPLTVTSAQKNPTAFYLCASSPRTSGHNEQFFGPGTRLTVL.

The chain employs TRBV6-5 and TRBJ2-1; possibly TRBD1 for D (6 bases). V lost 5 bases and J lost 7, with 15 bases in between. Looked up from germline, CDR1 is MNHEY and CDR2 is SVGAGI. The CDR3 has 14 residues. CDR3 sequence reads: CASSTGQPGNEQFF. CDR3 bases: TGTGCCAGCAGTACAGGACAGCCGGGGAATGAGCAGTTCTTC.

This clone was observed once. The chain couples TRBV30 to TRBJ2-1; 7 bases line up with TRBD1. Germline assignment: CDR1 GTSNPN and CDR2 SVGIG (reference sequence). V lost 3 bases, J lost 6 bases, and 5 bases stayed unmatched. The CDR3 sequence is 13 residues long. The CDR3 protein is CAWRIGTVNEQFF. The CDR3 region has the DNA TGTGCCTGGAGGATCGGGACAGTCAATGAGCAGTTCTTC.

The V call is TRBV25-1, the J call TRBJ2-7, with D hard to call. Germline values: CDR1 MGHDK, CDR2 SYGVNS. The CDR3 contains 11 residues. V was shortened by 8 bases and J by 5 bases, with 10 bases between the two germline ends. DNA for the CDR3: TGTGCCAGCGCGTTAGTGGACGAGCAGTACTTC. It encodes CASALVDEQYF.

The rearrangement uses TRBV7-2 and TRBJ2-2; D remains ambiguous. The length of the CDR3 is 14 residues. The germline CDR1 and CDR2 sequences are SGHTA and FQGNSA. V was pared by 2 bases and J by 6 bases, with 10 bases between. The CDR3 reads CASSLSWAAGELFF. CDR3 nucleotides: TGTGCCAGCAGCTTAAGTTGGGCAGCCGGGGAGCTGTTTTTT. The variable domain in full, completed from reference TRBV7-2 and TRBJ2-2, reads GAGVSQSPSNKVTEKGKDVELRCDPISGHTALYWYRQSLGQGLEFLIYFQGNSAPDKSGLPSDRFSAERTGGSVSTLTIQRTQQEDSAVYLCASSLSWAAGELFFGEGSRLTVL.

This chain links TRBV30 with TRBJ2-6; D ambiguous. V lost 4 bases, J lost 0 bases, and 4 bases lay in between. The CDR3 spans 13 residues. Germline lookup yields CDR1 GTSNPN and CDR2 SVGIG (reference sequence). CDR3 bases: TGTGCCTGGATTATCTCTGGGGCCAACGTCCTGACTTTC. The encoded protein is CAWIISGANVLTF.

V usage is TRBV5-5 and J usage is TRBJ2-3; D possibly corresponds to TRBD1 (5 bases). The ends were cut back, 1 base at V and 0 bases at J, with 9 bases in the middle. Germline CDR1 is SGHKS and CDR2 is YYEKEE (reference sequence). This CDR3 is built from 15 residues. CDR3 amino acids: CASSLRGASTDTQYF. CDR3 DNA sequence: TGTGCCAGCAGCTTGAGGGGCGCTAGCACAGATACGCAGTATTTT.